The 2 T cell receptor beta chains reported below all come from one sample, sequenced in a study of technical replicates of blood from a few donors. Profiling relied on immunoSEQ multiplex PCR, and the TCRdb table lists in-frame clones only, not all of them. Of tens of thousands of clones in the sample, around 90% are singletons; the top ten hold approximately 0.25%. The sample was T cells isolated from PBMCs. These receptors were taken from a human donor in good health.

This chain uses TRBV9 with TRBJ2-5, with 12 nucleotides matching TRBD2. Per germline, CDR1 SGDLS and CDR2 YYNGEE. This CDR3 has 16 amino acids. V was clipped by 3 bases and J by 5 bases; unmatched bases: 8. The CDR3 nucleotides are TGTGCCAGCAGCGCCGTTCTAGCGGGGGGGCAGGAGACCCAGTACTTC. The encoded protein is CASSAVLAGGQETQYF.

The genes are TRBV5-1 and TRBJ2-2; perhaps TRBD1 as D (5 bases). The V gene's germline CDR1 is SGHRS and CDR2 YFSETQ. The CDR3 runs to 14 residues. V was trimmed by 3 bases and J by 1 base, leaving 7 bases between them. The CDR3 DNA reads TGCGCCAGCAGCTCTCAGGGGAACACCGGGGAGCTGTTTTTT. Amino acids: CASSSQGNTGELFF.